What follows describes a single T cell receptor (beta chain). Its antigen is as yet unknown. Assay used: immunoSEQ multiplex PCR; TCRdb lists only in-frame clones, some missing. Counted here are some 150,000 clones, approximately 91% occurring once; the ten biggest clones make up 1.5% to 2%. The V end was cut by 6 bases, the J end by 2 bases, with 10 bases between. This CDR3 contains 13 residues. Germline V gives CDR1 MNHNY, CDR2 SVGAGI (reference sequence). This sample was included in a study of T cell responses to AZD1222 COVID-19 vaccine. Study-level points and caveats: Spike-specific TCRs gained breadth and depth after people received two AZD1222 doses. Spike-wide coverage was observed for vaccine-associated CD4 TCRs, with dominant responses at 160-218 and 743-854. Only six people who got AZD1222 tested seropositive at baseline. Donors in the cohort were predominantly white British and more often female, and clonal diversity was possibly underestimated.

The chain links TRBV6-6 to TRBJ1-1, with D unclear. The receptor was isolated from an adult in good health. The sequenced sample was peripheral blood, obtained on day 0 of AZD1222 vaccination. CDR3 nucleotides: TGTGCCAGCAGCCTAAAAACTAACACTGAAGCTTTCTTT. Its translation is CASSLKTNTEAFF.